The present T cell receptor (beta chain) was sequenced within a study of cytomegalovirus exposure and HLA in healthy donors. Repertoires were generated with immunoSEQ multiplex PCR, while TCRdb's copy carries only in-frame clones and drops some. The sample consists of about 140,000 clones, about nine tenths of them appearing once. The study's findings and limits: In a later analysis, first-cohort TCR clusters were found to tend to co-occur in the 90 to 150 validation repertoires.

On this clone: What it recognizes is unknown.

The specimen was PBMCs. This clonotype was sampled from a man aged 18-30 years in good health and CMV-seronegative.

CDR3 coding DNA: TGCGCCGGCGGGACAGGGGCTTACACCGGGGAGCTGTTTTTT. Translating it yields CAGGTGAYTGELFF. The chain recombines TRBV10-1 with TRBJ2-2, with 10 bases lining up with TRBD1. This CDR3 has 14 amino acids. Germline CDR1 is WNHNN and CDR2 is SYGVQD (reference sequence). V shed 11 bases, J shed 3 bases, and the junction held 6 bases outside the gene matches.